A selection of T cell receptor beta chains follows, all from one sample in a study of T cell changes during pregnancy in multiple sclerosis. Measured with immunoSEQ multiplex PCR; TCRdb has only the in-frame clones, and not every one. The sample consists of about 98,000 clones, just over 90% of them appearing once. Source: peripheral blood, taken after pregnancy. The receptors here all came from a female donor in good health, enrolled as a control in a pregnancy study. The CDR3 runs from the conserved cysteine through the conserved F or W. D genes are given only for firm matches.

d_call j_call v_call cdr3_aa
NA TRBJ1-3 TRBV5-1 CASSFVGAVSGNTIYF
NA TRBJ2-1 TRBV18 CASSPLDGNNEQFF
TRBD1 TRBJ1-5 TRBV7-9 CASSLGDSQNQPQHF
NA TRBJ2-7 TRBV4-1 CASSQVATSSYEQYF
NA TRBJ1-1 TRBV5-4 CASSWGHTEAFF
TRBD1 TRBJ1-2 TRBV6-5 CASRPWTGSYGYTF
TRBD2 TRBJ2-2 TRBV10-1 CASRAGNRGGRNTGELFF
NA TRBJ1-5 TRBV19 CASSLRTQWVGQPQHF
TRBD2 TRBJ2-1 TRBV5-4 CASSFKIAGDNEQFF
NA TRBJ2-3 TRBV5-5 CASSSDTGTDTQYF
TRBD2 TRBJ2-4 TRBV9 CASSVEGLGTNIQYF
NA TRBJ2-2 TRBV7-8 CASSPESEATGELFF
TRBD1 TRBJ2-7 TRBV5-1 CASSSRRDRDRNEQYF
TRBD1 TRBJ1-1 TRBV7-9 CASSWDSWAEAFF
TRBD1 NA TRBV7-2 CASSVGTGTFYEQYF
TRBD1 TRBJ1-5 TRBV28 CASSFSGTGVDQPQHF
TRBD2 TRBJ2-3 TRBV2 CASSELGLAGGSSTDTQYF
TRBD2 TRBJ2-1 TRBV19 CASSIEGRLAGVFNEQFF
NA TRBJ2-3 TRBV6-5 CASSYELSTDTQYF
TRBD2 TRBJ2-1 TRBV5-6 CASSLASGAYNEQFF